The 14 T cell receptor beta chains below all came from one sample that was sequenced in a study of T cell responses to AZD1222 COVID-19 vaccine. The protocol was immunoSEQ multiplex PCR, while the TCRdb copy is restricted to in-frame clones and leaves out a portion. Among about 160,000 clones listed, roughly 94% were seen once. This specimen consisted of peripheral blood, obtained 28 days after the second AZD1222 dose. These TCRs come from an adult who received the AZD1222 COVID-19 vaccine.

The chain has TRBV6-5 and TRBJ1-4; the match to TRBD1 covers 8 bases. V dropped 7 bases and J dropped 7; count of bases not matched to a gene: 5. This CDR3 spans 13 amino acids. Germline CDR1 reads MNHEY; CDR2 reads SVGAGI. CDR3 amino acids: CASTYRGGEKLFF. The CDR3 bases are TGTGCCAGCACCTACAGGGGGGGTGAAAAACTGTTTTTT.

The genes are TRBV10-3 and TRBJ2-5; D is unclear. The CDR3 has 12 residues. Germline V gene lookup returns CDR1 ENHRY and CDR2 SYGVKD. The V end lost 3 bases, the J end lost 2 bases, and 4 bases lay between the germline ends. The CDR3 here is CAISDYQETQYF. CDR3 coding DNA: TGTGCCATCAGTGACTATCAAGAGACCCAGTACTTC.

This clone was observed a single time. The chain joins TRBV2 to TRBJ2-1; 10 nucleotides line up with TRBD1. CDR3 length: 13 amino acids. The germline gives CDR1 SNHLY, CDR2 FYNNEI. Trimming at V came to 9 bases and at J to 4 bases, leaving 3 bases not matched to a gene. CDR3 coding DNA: TGTGCCAGTGGACAGGGGGTTTACAATGAGCAGTTCTTC. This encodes CASGQGVYNEQFF.

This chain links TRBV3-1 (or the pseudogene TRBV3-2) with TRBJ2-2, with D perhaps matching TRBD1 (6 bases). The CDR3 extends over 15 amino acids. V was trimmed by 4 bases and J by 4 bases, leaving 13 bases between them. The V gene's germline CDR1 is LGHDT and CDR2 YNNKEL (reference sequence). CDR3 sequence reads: CASSLRTDLTGELFF. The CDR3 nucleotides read TGTGCCAGCAGCCTTCGGACAGACCTCACCGGGGAGCTGTTTTTT.

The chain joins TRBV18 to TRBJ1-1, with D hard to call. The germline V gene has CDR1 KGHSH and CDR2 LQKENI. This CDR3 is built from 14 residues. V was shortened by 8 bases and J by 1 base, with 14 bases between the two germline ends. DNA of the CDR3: TGTGCCAGCCCGGAATGGGCGGCGAACACTGAAGCTTTCTTT. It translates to CASPEWAANTEAFF.

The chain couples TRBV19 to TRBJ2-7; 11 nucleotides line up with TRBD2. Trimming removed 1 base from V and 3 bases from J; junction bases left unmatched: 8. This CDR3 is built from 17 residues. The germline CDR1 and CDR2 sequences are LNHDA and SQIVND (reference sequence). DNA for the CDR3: TGTGCCAGTAGTATAGGACTAGCGGGGCCGCCAAACTACGAGCAGTACTTC. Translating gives CASSIGLAGPPNYEQYF.

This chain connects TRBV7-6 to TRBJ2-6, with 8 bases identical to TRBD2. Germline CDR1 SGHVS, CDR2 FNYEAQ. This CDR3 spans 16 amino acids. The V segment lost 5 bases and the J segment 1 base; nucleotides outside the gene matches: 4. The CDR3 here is CASSATGGSGANVLTF. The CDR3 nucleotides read TGTGCCAGCAGCGCAACGGGGGGGTCTGGGGCCAACGTCCTGACTTTC.

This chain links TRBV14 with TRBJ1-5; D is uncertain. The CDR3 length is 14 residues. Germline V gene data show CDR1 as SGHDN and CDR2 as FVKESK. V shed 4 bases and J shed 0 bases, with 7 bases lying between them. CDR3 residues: CASSLWNSNQPQHF. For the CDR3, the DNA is TGTGCCAGCAGCCTCTGGAATAGCAATCAGCCCCAGCATTTT.

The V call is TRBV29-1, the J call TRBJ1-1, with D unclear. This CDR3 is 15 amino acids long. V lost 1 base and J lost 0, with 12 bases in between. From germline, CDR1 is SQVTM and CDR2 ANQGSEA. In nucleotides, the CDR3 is TGCAGCGTTGAAGGAGTGGAGAGCTTGAACACTGAAGCTTTCTTT. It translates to CSVEGVESLNTEAFF.

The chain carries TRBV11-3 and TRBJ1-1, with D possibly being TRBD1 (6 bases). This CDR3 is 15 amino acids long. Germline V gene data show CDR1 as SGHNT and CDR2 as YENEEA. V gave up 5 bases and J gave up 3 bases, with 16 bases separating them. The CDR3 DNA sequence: TGTGCCAGCAGCCCGTCGGGGGCTGGGTACACTGAAGCTTTCTTT. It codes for CASSPSGAGYTEAFF.

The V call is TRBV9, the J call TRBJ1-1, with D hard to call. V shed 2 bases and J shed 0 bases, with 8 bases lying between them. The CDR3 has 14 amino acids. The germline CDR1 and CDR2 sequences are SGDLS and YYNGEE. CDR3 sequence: CASSVAAMNTEAFF. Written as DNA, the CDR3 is TGTGCCAGCAGCGTTGCAGCAATGAACACTGAAGCTTTCTTT.

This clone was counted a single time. The CDR3 loop is CASNKPGTATNEKLFF. Here the CDR3 DNA reads TGTGCCAGTAACAAACCCGGGACAGCAACTAATGAAAAACTGTTTTTT. The chain has TRBV19 and TRBJ1-4, with 7 bases matching TRBD1. The ends lost 7 bases at V and 0 bases at J; junction bases unmatched: 8. In germline, CDR1 is LNHDA, CDR2 SQIVND (reference sequence). This CDR3 has 16 amino acids.

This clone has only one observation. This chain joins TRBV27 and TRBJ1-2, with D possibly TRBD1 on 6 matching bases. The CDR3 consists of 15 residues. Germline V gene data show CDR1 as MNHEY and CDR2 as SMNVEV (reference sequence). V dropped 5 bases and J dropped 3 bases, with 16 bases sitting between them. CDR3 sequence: CASSPTGGADYGYTF. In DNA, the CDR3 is TGTGCCAGCAGTCCGACAGGAGGTGCTGACTATGGCTACACCTTC.

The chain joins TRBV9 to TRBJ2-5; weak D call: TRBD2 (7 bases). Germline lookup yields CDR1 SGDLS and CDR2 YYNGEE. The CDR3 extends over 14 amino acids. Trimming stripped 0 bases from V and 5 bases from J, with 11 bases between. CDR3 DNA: TGTGCCAGCAGCGTAGCCGGGGGGCTGGAGACCCAGTACTTC. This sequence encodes CASSVAGGLETQYF. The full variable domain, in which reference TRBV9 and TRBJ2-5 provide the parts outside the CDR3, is DSGVTQTPKHLITATGQRVTLRCSPRSGDLSVYWYQQSLDQGLQFLIQYYNGEERAKGNILERFSAQQFPDLHSELNLSSLELGDSALYFCASSVAGGLETQYFGPGTRLLVL.